Listed here is a single T cell receptor beta chain. Its specificity is not known. Trimming took off 5 bases at V and 1 base at J, with 11 bases between the two ends. This CDR3 has 14 amino acids. Germline CDR1 reads SGHVS; CDR2 reads FQNEAQ. This sample is drawn from a study of cytomegalovirus exposure and HLA in healthy donors. Study-level findings and limits: The CMV antigen specificity of a few CMV-associated chains was confirmed through in vitro analysis.

Primers for the PCR totalled 60 Vbeta and 13 Jbeta. The method was immunoSEQ multiplex PCR; TCRdb's version includes in-frame clones alone and lacks a portion of them. There are around 140,000 clones in the sample; around 80% occur only once, and 9.7% lies in the top ten. The receptor was derived from a woman between 55 and 75 years old in good health and CMV-seropositive. The V gene is TRBV7-8, the J gene TRBJ1-1; D possibly corresponds to TRBD1 (5 bases). Sequencing was done on a sample of PBMCs. The CDR3 spells CASSHGAGNTEAFF. CDR3 nucleotide sequence: TGTGCCAGCAGCCATGGGGCAGGGAACACTGAAGCTTTCTTT.